This TCR beta chain appears in the sequencing data of a study of T cells after yellow fever vaccination. Findings and limits, study-wide: Researchers report a weaker secondary response that nonetheless peaked faster, day 5 versus 15.

Germline CDR1 is KGHDR and CDR2 is SFDVKD. The CDR3 length is 13 residues. V trimming: 1 base; J trimming: 10 bases; junction bases outside the gene matches: 2. Template-switching 5'RACE yielded the TCR cDNA; a universal primer site and UMIs were added in the process. TCRdb fed the 5' RACE reads into MiXCR, producing one record per CDR3 protein. The profile shows under 80,000 distinct CDR3 sequences, 6% to 7.5% of them singletons. At least ten counts were recorded for this clonotype. The antigen is undetermined. Material: CD8+ T cells sorted from PBMCs, obtained 15 days after the yellow fever booster vaccination. The TCR was taken from a man aged 25 to 40 who received the YFV17D yellow fever vaccine. V is TRBV24-1 and J is TRBJ2-1; 8 nucleotides agree with TRBD2. CDR3 bases: TGTGCCACCAGTGATTTTCCGGGAGGGGAGCAGTTCTTC. This codes for CATSDFPGGEQFF.